These 9 T cell receptor beta chains were sequenced from one sample in a study of PD-1 blockade in classical Hodgkin lymphoma. Relapse was seen in all patients after autologous stem cell transplantation, and brentuximab vedotin exposure was variable. Assay: immunoSEQ multiplex PCR; the TCRdb copy retains only in-frame clones and omits some. The sample holds 150,000 or so clones, around 73% seen once. Sequencing used peripheral blood mononuclear cells (PBMCs), obtained before the second cycle of nivolumab. Receptors originate from a human donor with classical Hodgkin lymphoma.

The chain joins TRBV6-6 to TRBJ2-1; D possibly corresponds to TRBD2 (5 bases). V was clipped by 7 bases and J by 3 bases, with 10 bases between them. CDR3 length: 13 amino acids. Germline assignment: CDR1 MNHNY and CDR2 SVGAGI (reference sequence). The CDR3 DNA follows: TGTGCCAGCACTGACTACCTCTACAATGAGCAGTTCTTC. It translates to CASTDYLYNEQFF.

This clone has only one observation. The rearrangement links TRBV10-3 to TRBJ2-2, with 8 bases identical to TRBD2. V lost 8 bases to trimming and J lost 0 bases; unmatched junction nucleotides: 5. CDR1 ENHRY and CDR2 SYGVKD come from the germline V gene. The CDR3 spans 15 residues. CDR3 nucleotides: TGTGCCATCCTAGGGCGGGAGGCGAACACCGGGGAGCTGTTTTTT. This codes for CAILGREANTGELFF.

The rearrangement joins TRBV27 to TRBJ2-3, with unresolved D. The CDR3 contains 16 residues. V lost 5 bases and J lost 11, with 26 bases in between. Germline CDR1 is MNHEY and CDR2 is SMNVEV (reference sequence). CDR3 protein: CASSLLGTGLRFGQYF. The CDR3 bases are TGTGCCAGCAGTCTTCTGGGTACCGGCCTCCGTTTTGGGCAGTATTTT.

The chain carries TRBV7-6 and TRBJ2-5, with TRBD1 matching 9 bases. V lost 6 bases and J lost 2; bases outside the gene matches: 7. The CDR3 spans 15 residues. Per germline, CDR1 SGHVS and CDR2 FNYEAQ. CDR3 DNA sequence: TGTGCCAGCAGATCTACAGGGGGCCCGCAAGAGACCCAGTACTTC. Its translation: CASRSTGGPQETQYF.

V is TRBV18 and J is TRBJ1-1; 8 nucleotides agree with TRBD1. The CDR3 is 18 amino acids. Losses at the gene ends were 2 bases for V and 2 bases for J; bases not matched to a gene: 13. Germline CDR1 KGHSH, CDR2 LQKENI. The CDR3 reads CASSPLVIRGTGNTEAFF. The CDR3, as DNA: TGTGCCAGCTCACCATTAGTAATTCGAGGGACAGGAAACACTGAAGCTTTCTTT. Filled out from reference TRBV18 and TRBJ1-1, the complete variable domain reads NAGVMQNPRHLVRRRGQEARLRCSPMKGHSHVYWYRQLPEEGLKFMVYLQKENIIDESGMPKERFSAEFPKEGPSILRIQQVVRGDSAAYFCASSPLVIRGTGNTEAFFGQGTRLTVV.

The chain employs TRBV14 and TRBJ2-3; D not certain. The CDR3 sequence is 12 residues long. Germline-derived CDR1 and CDR2 are SGHDN and FVKESK. The germline V and J ends were trimmed by 3 bases and 10 bases, with 11 bases remaining between them. The CDR3 nucleotides read TGTGCCAGCAGCCAGGGCTCCCCTTCGCAGTATTTT. Translated: CASSQGSPSQYF.

The rearrangement joins TRBV27 to TRBJ2-7; TRBD2 matches at 10 bases. The CDR3 extends over 15 amino acids. Germline assignment: CDR1 MNHEY and CDR2 SMNVEV (reference sequence). Trimming at V came to 5 bases and at J to 3 bases, leaving 7 bases not matched to a gene. The CDR3 DNA is TGTGCCAGCAGTCAATCCGGGACTAGCGTCTACGAGCAGTACTTC. Translating it yields CASSQSGTSVYEQYF.

This chain uses TRBV19 with TRBJ1-4, with 9 bases that match TRBD1. Trimming at V came to 6 bases and at J to 7 bases, leaving 6 bases not matched to a gene. The CDR3 contains 14 residues. The V gene's germline CDR1 is LNHDA and CDR2 SQIVND (reference sequence). The CDR3 region is CASRSGTGIEKLFF. As DNA, the CDR3 is TGTGCCAGTAGATCCGGGACAGGGATTGAAAAACTGTTTTTT.

The V gene is TRBV27, the J gene TRBJ1-2, with 7 positions matching TRBD1. This CDR3 is built from 14 residues. Germline V gene lookup returns CDR1 MNHEY and CDR2 SMNVEV (reference sequence). V trimming: 3 bases; J trimming: 4 bases; junction bases outside the gene matches: 5. The CDR3 sequence is CASSLRGRIYGYTF. In nucleotides, the CDR3 is TGTGCCAGCAGTTTGAGGGGGCGCATCTATGGCTACACCTTC.